These 19 T cell receptor beta chains were all obtained from the same sample, sequenced in a study of blood T cell repertoires in COVID-19. TCRdb keeps only in-frame clones here, not all; method: immunoSEQ multiplex PCR. Among about 230,000 clones listed, 70% to 90% were seen once. Sequencing was performed on PBMCs or T cells enriched from blood (not recorded which). The receptors come from a woman between 45 and 65 years old in a cohort exposed to, infected with or recovered from COVID-19 (not recorded which).

The rearrangement links TRBV19 to TRBJ1-2; no firm D call. Trimming took off 7 bases at V and 6 bases at J, with 15 bases between the two ends. The CDR3 contains 13 residues. The germline V gene has CDR1 LNHDA and CDR2 SQIVND (reference sequence). The CDR3 bases are TGTGCCAGTACATTGCGTAGAGGAAATGGCTACACCTTC. This translates into CASTLRRGNGYTF.

This clone was seen a few times. CDR3 residues: CASSKDRGNTEAFF. The CDR3 DNA reads as TGCGCCAGCAGCAAAGACAGGGGGAACACTGAAGCTTTCTTT. The chain carries TRBV5-1 and TRBJ1-1, with 8 bases fitting TRBD1. The CDR3 has 14 residues. Trimming at V came to 4 bases and at J to 1 base, leaving 3 bases not matched to a gene. Germline CDR1 reads SGHRS; CDR2 reads YFSETQ.

The chain combines TRBV7-3 with TRBJ2-2; 8 bases are a match to TRBD1. J lost 1 base, V lost 5 bases, and 6 bases had no gene match. CDR3 length: 16 amino acids. Germline assignment: CDR1 SGHTA and CDR2 FQGTGA. The CDR3 loop is CASSPRGTGNTGELFF. In DNA, the CDR3 is TGTGCCAGCAGCCCTAGGGGGACAGGGAACACCGGGGAGCTGTTTTTT.

As for this clone: The same CDR3 is also encoded by other DNA sequences in this sample. The V call is TRBV18, the J call TRBJ2-3; 12 bases match TRBD2. The junction had 6 bases not matched to a gene; V was cut back by 3 bases and J by 5 bases. Germline V gene data show CDR1 as KGHSH and CDR2 as LQKENI. CDR3 length: 16 residues. Here the CDR3 reads CASSPLAGGPGDTQYF. The CDR3, as DNA: TGTGCCAGCTCACCTCTAGCGGGGGGGCCGGGAGATACGCAGTATTTT.

The chain carries TRBV2 and TRBJ2-3, with a tentative D call TRBD1 (6 bases). The CDR3 has 13 amino acids. Germline CDR1 and CDR2: SNHLY and FYNNEI. Trimming pared 9 bases from V and 3 bases from J, leaving 13 bases between. The chain's CDR3 is CARQGMKTDTQYF. DNA for the CDR3: TGTGCCAGACAGGGTATGAAAACAGATACGCAGTATTTT.

The V and J genes are TRBV6-5 and TRBJ1-2; D perhaps matches TRBD1 (6 bases). V lost 6 bases to trimming and J lost 8 bases, with 19 bases between them. The CDR3 covers 14 residues. Per germline, CDR1 MNHEY and CDR2 SVGAGI. The CDR3 reads CASRADRSAGGYTF. CDR3 coding DNA: TGTGCCAGCAGGGCTGACAGGTCGGCAGGGGGCTACACCTTC.

The CDR3: CASSPQSLSDANTEAFF. The CDR3 DNA follows: TGTGCCAGCAGCCCACAGTCCCTATCAGACGCGAACACTGAAGCTTTCTTT. The V gene is TRBV4-2, the J gene TRBJ1-1, with D unclear. This CDR3 spans 17 amino acids. Trimming stripped 4 bases from V and 1 base from J, with 19 bases between. Per germline, CDR1 LGHNA and CDR2 YNFKEQ.

V and J are TRBV21-1 and TRBJ1-1; TRBD1 is the table's D call, not checked against the DNA. TRBV21-1 is a listed pseudogene. The CDR3 covers 17 residues. CDR3: CASRIPGQGARATEAFF. The CDR3 DNA reads as TGTGCCAGCAGAATACCGGGACAGGGGGCGCGTGCCACTGAAGCTTTCTTT.

V and J are TRBV6-5 and TRBJ1-4; 7 bases match TRBD1. Germline trimming cut 5 bases from V and 4 bases from J; bases unmatched to any gene: 4. Germline V gene data show CDR1 as MNHEY and CDR2 as SVGAGI. The CDR3 has 14 amino acids. CDR3 sequence reads: CASSRTGVNEKLFF. CDR3 sequence (DNA): TGTGCCAGCAGTAGGACAGGAGTTAATGAAAAACTGTTTTTT.

The V call is TRBV27, the J call TRBJ1-1; possible D gene TRBD1, 5 bases. The CDR3 consists of 16 residues. V dropped 6 bases and J dropped 1 base, with 18 bases sitting between them. The V gene's germline CDR1 is MNHEY and CDR2 SMNVEV (reference sequence). The CDR3 sequence is CASSHARGATNTEAFF. The DNA for the CDR3 is TGTGCCAGCAGCCACGCTCGCGGGGCGACGAACACTGAAGCTTTCTTT.

This clone has only one observation. This chain uses TRBV19 with TRBJ1-5; tentatively, D is TRBD1 (6 bases). The CDR3 is 15 residues long. Trimming took 7 bases from V and 5 from J, leaving 18 bases between them. CDR1 LNHDA and CDR2 SQIVND come from the germline V gene (reference sequence). The CDR3 loop reads CASTEKRGSHQPQHF. The CDR3, as DNA: TGTGCCAGTACCGAGAAGAGGGGGTCCCATCAGCCCCAGCATTTT.

The chain couples TRBV18 to TRBJ1-2, with D perhaps TRBD1 (5 bases). The germline V gene encodes CDR1 KGHSH and CDR2 LQKENI. CDR3 length: 17 amino acids. Deletions cut 4 bases from V and 3 bases from J, with 21 bases between. CDR3 region: CASSQNAPMEGDYGYTF. CDR3 nucleotides: TGTGCCAGCTCACAGAATGCCCCGATGGAAGGGGACTATGGCTACACCTTC.

The V call is TRBV27, the J call TRBJ1-4; 7 bases fit TRBD1. The V gene end was trimmed by 3 bases and the J gene end by 5 bases; junction bases not matched to a gene: 9. The germline V gene encodes CDR1 MNHEY and CDR2 SMNVEV (reference sequence). This CDR3 region has 16 residues. In DNA, the CDR3 is TGTGCCAGCAGTTTTCAGAGACAGGGCGGGAATGAAAAACTGTTTTTT. This encodes CASSFQRQGGNEKLFF. The complete variable domain, with remaining parts taken from reference TRBV27 and TRBJ1-4, reads EAQVTQNPRYLITVTGKKLTVTCSQNMNHEYMSWYRQDPGLGLRQIYYSMNVEVTDKGDVPEGYKVSRKEKRNFPLILESPSPNQTSLYFCASSFQRQGGNEKLFFGSGTQLSVL.

The chain joins TRBV7-2 to TRBJ1-4, with D uncertain. The CDR3 extends over 17 amino acids. Germline CDR1 SGHTA, CDR2 FQGNSA. V lost 5 bases to trimming and J lost 4 bases, with 20 bases between them. The DNA for the CDR3 is TGTGCCAGCAGCCCCAGAAGAGAGACACTGGGTAATGAAAAACTGTTTTTT. It is translated as CASSPRRETLGNEKLFF.

The rearrangement links TRBV4-1 to TRBJ1-4; D is undetermined. This CDR3 has 15 amino acids. Germline lookup yields CDR1 MGHRA and CDR2 YSYEKL. V was trimmed by 0 bases and J by 8 bases, leaving 13 bases between them. The CDR3 DNA reads as TGCGCCAGCAGCCAAGATCGCGGTGGAGGGGAAAAACTGTTTTTT. Its translation is CASSQDRGGGEKLFF.

The chain couples TRBV19 to TRBJ1-1; TRBD1 agrees at 8 bases. The CDR3 totals 14 residues. CDR1 and CDR2 (germline): LNHDA, SQIVND (reference sequence). V lost 3 bases, J lost 0 bases, and 0 bases stayed unmatched. CDR3 region: CASSMDRVNTEAFF. DNA of the CDR3: TGTGCCAGTAGTATGGACAGGGTGAACACTGAAGCTTTCTTT.

This rearrangement joins TRBV12-2 to TRBJ1-2. TRBV12-2 is marked as a pseudogene. The CDR3 covers 18 residues. This CDR3 reads CASREWGGGLPFNYGYTF. In DNA form, the CDR3 reads TGTGCAAGTCGCGAATGGGGGGGTGGCCTCCCCTTTAACTATGGCTACACCTTC.

The CDR3 protein is CASSFREYSGNTIYF. Written as DNA, the CDR3 is TGTGCCAGCAGCTTTCGGGAATACTCTGGAAACACCATATATTTT. The chain joins TRBV11-2 to TRBJ1-3; D remains ambiguous. Germline CDR1 and CDR2: SGHAT and FQNNGV. V was trimmed by 3 bases and J by 0 bases, leaving 9 bases between them. The CDR3 covers 15 residues.

The J gene is TRBJ2-6, the V gene TRBV10-3; 9 nucleotides align to TRBD1. This CDR3 has 14 residues. Germline lookup yields CDR1 ENHRY and CDR2 SYGVKD. V lost 8 bases and J lost 1; bases outside the gene matches: 0. CDR3 loop: CAIGTGSGANVLTF. CDR3 nucleotides: TGTGCCATCGGGACAGGGTCTGGGGCCAACGTCCTGACTTTC.